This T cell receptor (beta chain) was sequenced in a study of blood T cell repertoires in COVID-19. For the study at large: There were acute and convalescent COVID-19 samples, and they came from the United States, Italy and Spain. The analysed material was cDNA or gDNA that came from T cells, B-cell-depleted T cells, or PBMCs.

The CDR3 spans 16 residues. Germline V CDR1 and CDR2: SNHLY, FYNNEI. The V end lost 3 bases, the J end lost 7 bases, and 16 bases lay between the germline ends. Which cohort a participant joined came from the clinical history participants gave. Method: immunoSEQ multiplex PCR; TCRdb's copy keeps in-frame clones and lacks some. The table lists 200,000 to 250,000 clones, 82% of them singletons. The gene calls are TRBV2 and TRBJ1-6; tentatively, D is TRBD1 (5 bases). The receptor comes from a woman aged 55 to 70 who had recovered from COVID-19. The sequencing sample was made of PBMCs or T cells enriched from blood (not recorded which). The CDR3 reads CASSDPGGARNSPLHF. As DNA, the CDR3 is TGTGCCAGCAGTGATCCAGGTGGGGCAAGAAATTCACCCCTCCACTTT.